The rows below give T cell receptor beta chains drawn from one sample of a study of control samples from healthy donors and cancer patients. The data were produced by immunoSEQ multiplex PCR, yet TCRdb's version contains in-frame clones alone and is incomplete. This table holds 85,000 to 100,000 clones, 90% to 95% found once. The sample was blood. These receptors all stem from a man aged 18 to 29 in good health. CDR3s include the opening cysteine and the closing phenylalanine or tryptophan. Fields, in order: D gene, V gene, J gene, clone size, CDR3 protein, CDR3 DNA. The D gene is left open where the match is weak. The size field is filled for only some rows; it gives once, few, many or a size class.

>NA|TRBV6-5|TRBJ2-3|NA
CASSYSFGPTADTQYF
TGTGCCAGCAGTTACTCGTTCGGGCCAACGGCAGATACGCAGTATTTT
>NA|TRBV2|TRBJ2-1|NA
CALEGGLASYNEQFF
TGTGCCCTCGAAGGCGGGCTAGCTTCCTACAATGAGCAGTTCTTC
>NA|TRBV7-9|TRBJ2-3|NA
CASSPREVGTDTQYF
TGTGCCAGCAGCCCAAGGGAGGTCGGCACAGATACGCAGTATTTT
>NA|TRBV7-2|TRBJ1-1|NA
CASSSPGRGAFF
TGTGCCAGCAGCTCTCCCGGTCGAGGAGCTTTCTTT
>NA|TRBV29-1|TRBJ1-4|NA
CSVEGGEKLFF
TGCAGCGTTGAAGGGGGAGAAAAACTGTTTTTT
>TRBD1|TRBV19|TRBJ1-4|NA
CASSTQPQGAGEKLFF
TGTGCCAGTAGTACCCAGCCTCAGGGGGCAGGGGAAAAACTGTTTTTT
>TRBD2|TRBV7-8|TRBJ2-7|NA
CASSLARGSGEQYF
TGTGCCAGCAGCTTAGCGCGGGGGTCAGGGGAGCAGTACTTC
>NA|TRBV27|TRBJ2-5|NA
CASSGRTQETQYF
TGTGCCAGCAGCGGACGGACCCAAGAGACCCAGTACTTC
>NA|TRBV19|TRBJ1-6|NA
CASSIGQPYNSPLHF
TGTGCCAGTAGTATCGGGCAGCCATATAATTCACCCCTCCACTTT
>NA|TRBV6-1|TRBJ1-1|few
CASSGPTGPTRDPEAFF
TGTGCCAGCAGTGGCCCCACCGGCCCCACTCGGGATCCTGAAGCTTTCTTT
>TRBD1|TRBV25-1|TRBJ1-2|NA
CASSGGTGARYGYTF
TGTGCCAGCAGTGGGGGGACAGGGGCCCGCTATGGCTACACCTTC
>NA|TRBV27|TRBJ1-1|NA
CASSFWTGGITEAFF
TGTGCCAGCAGTTTTTGGACGGGGGGGATCACTGAAGCTTTCTTT
>NA|TRBV2|TRBJ2-7|NA
CASRVLVFAYEQYF
TGTGCCAGCAGGGTGTTAGTCTTCGCCTACGAGCAGTACTTC
>TRBD1|TRBV30|TRBJ1-1|NA
CAWSAGQGKADTEAFF
TGTGCCTGGAGTGCGGGACAGGGAAAGGCAGACACTGAAGCTTTCTTT
>TRBD1|TRBV19|TRBJ1-5|NA
CASSIGGQGGSNQPQHF
TGTGCCAGTAGTATAGGGGGACAGGGTGGAAGCAATCAGCCCCAGCATTTT
>TRBD1|TRBV2|TRBJ2-2|NA
CASSEGQGGAGELFF
TGTGCCAGCAGTGAAGGACAGGGGGGGGCCGGGGAGCTGTTTTTT
>NA|TRBV7-9|TRBJ1-1|NA
CASRGGGGVNTEAFF
TGTGCCAGCCGGGGCGGCGGGGGGGTTAACACTGAAGCTTTCTTT
>NA|TRBV6-1|TRBJ2-7|NA
CASSEAIQGGGEQYF
TGTGCCAGCAGTGAAGCGATACAGGGCGGAGGCGAGCAGTACTTC
>TRBD1|TRBV15|TRBJ2-5|once
CATSRDDRGPETQYF
TGTGCCACCAGCAGAGACGACAGGGGCCCAGAGACCCAGTACTTC
>TRBD1|TRBV6-5|TRBJ2-2|NA
CASRRGQGFPGELFF
TGTGCCAGCAGGAGGGGACAGGGGTTTCCCGGGGAGCTGTTTTTT
>NA|TRBV19|TRBJ1-4|NA
CASSTFGGLGEKLFF
TGTGCCAGTTCTACTTTCGGGGGTTTAGGTGAAAAACTGTTTTTT
>TRBD1|TRBV30|TRBJ1-2|once
CAWRQNRDRESYGYTF
TGTGCCTGGAGGCAAAACCGGGACAGGGAAAGTTATGGCTACACCTTC
>NA|TRBV27|TRBJ1-5|NA
CASSLGTENQPQHF
TGTGCCAGCAGCCTAGGGACGGAGAATCAGCCCCAGCATTTT
>NA|TRBV4-2|TRBJ1-1|NA
CASSQAEQGNTEAFF
TGTGCCAGCAGCCAAGCCGAACAGGGGAACACTGAAGCTTTCTTT
>NA|TRBV18|TRBJ2-4|NA
CASSPPMSGGGPGKNIQYF
TGTGCCAGCTCACCACCAATGTCAGGGGGGGGCCCCGGCAAAAACATTCAGTACTTC
>TRBD2|TRBV11-2|TRBJ2-7|NA
CASSLGLAGVEQYF
TGTGCCAGCAGTCTGGGACTAGCGGGAGTCGAGCAGTACTTC
>NA|TRBV6-5|TRBJ1-2|NA
CASSYSGGQPNYGYTF
TGTGCCAGCAGTTACTCCGGAGGACAGCCTAACTATGGCTACACCTTC
>NA|TRBV5-1|TRBJ1-1|NA
CASSSISMDTEAFF
TGCGCCAGCAGCTCGATCTCCATGGACACTGAAGCTTTCTTT